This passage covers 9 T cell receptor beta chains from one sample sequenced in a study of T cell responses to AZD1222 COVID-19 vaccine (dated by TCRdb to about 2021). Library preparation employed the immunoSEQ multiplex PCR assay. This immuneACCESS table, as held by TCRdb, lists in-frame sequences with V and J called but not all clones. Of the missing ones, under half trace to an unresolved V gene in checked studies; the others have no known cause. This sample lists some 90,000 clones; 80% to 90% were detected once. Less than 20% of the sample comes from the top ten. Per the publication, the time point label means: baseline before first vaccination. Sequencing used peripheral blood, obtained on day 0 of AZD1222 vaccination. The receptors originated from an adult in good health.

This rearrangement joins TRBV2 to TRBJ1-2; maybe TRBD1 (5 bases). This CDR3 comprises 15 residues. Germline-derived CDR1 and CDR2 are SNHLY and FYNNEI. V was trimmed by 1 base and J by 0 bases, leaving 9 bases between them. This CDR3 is CASSEVGVANYGYTF. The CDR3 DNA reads TGTGCCAGCAGTGAAGTAGGGGTAGCTAACTATGGCTACACCTTC.

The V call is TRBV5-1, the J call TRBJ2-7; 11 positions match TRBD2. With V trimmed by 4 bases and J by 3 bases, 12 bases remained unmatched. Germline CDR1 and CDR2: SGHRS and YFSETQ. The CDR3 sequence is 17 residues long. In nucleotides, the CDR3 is TGCGCCAGCAGCGTAGAATCGGGACTAGCGGTATTCTACGAGCAGTACTTC. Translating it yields CASSVESGLAVFYEQYF.

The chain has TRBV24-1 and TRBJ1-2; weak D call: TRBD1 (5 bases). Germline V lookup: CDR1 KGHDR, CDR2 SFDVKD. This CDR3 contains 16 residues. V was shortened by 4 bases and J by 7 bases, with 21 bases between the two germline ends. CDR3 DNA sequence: TGTGCCACCAGTGACCCCCGGGGCGGGGATCGCTTTGGCTACACCTTC. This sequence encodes CATSDPRGGDRFGYTF.

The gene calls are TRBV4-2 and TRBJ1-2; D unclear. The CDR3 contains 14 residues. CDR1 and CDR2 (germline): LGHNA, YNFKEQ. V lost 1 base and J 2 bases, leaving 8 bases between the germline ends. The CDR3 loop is CASSQVLENYGYTF. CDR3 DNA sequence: TGTGCCAGCAGCCAAGTTCTAGAGAACTATGGCTACACCTTC.

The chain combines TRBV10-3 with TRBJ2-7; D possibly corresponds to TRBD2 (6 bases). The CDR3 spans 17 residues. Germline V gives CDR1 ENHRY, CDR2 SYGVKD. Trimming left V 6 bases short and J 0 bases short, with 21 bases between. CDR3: CAISVTQRAKSSYEQYF. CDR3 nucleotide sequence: TGTGCCATCAGCGTTACCCAGCGGGCCAAATCCTCCTACGAGCAGTACTTC.

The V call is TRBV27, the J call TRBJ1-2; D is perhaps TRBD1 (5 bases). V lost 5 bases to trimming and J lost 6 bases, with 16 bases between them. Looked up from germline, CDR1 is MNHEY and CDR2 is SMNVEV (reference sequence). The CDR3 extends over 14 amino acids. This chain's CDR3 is CASSPRVGVDGYTF. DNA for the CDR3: TGTGCCAGCAGTCCCCGGGTGGGGGTAGATGGCTACACCTTC.

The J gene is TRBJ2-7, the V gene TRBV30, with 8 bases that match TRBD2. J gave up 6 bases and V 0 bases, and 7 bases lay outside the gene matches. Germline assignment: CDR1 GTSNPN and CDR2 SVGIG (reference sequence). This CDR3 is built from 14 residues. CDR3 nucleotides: TGTGCCTGGAGTGTAGCTAGCGGGTGGAGCGAGCAGTACTTC. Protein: CAWSVASGWSEQYF.

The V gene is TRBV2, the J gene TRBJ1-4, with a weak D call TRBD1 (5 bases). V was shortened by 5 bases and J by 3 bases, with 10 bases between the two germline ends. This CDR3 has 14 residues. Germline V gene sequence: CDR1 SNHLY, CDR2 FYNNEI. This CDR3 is CASSSDRPNEKLFF. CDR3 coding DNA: TGTGCCAGCAGTTCCGACAGACCTAATGAAAAACTGTTTTTT.

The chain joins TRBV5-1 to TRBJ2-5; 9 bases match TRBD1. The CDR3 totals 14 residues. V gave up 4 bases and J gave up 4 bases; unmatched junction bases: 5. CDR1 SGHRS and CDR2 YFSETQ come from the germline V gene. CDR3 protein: CASSTGQGRETQYF. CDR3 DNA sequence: TGCGCCAGCAGCACGGGACAGGGAAGAGAGACCCAGTACTTC. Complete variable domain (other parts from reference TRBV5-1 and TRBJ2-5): KAGVTQTPRYLIKTRGQQVTLSCSPISGHRSVSWYQQTPGQGLQFLFEYFSETQRNKGNFPGRFSGRQFSNSRSEMNVSTLELGDSALYLCASSTGQGRETQYFGPGTRLLVL.